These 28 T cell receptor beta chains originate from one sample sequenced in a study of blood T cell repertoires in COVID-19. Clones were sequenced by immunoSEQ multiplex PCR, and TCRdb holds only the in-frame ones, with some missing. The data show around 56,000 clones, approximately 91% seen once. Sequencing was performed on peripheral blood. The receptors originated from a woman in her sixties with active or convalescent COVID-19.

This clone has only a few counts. The CDR3 DNA sequence: TGTGCCACCAGCAAAGACAGGGGTTACACTGAAGCTTTCTTT. Its protein is CATSKDRGYTEAFF. The chain carries TRBV15 and TRBJ1-1; 8 nucleotides match TRBD1. CDR3 length equals 14 residues. The trim removed 4 bases at V and 3 bases at J, leaving 4 bases unmatched. Germline-derived CDR1 and CDR2 are LNHNV and YYDKDF (reference sequence).

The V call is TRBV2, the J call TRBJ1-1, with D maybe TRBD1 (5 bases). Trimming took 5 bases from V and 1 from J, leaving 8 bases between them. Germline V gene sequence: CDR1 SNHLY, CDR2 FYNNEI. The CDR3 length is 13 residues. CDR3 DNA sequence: TGTGCCAGCAGTTTGGACAAGAACACTGAAGCTTTCTTT. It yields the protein CASSLDKNTEAFF.

This CDR3 is CASIPPGKRDTEQFF. The CDR3 DNA is TGTGCCAGCATCCCCCCGGGAAAGCGGGACACTGAGCAGTTCTTC. V is TRBV7-9 and J is TRBJ2-1, with D possibly being TRBD2 (7 bases). V lost 7 bases, J lost 9 bases, and 22 bases lay in between. Germline CDR1 and CDR2: SEHNR and FQNEAQ (reference sequence). This CDR3 is 15 amino acids long. The full variable domain, rest sourced from reference TRBV7-9 and TRBJ2-1, is DTGVSQNPRHKITKRGQNVTFRCDPISEHNRLYWYRQTLGQGPEFLTYFQNEAQLEKSRLLSDRFSAERPKGSFSTLEIQRTEQGDSAMYLCASIPPGKRDTEQFFGPGTRLTVL.

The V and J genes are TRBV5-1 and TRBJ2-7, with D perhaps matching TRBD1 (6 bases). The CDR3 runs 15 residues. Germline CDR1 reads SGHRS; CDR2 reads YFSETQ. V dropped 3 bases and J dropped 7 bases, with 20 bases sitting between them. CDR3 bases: TGCGCCAGCAGCTCAGCCGACAGGTCCCTTGGGGAGCAGTACTTC. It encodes CASSSADRSLGEQYF.

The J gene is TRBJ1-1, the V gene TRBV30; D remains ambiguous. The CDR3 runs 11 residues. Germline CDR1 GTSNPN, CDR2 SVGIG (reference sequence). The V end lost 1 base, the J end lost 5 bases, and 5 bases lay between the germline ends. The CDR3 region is CAWSAVTEAFF. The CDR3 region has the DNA TGTGCCTGGAGTGCGGTGACTGAAGCTTTCTTT. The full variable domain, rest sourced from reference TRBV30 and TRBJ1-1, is SQTIHQWPATLVQPVGSPLSLECTVEGTSNPNLYWYRQAAGRGLQLLFYSVGIGQISSEVPQNLSASRPQDRQFILSSKKLLLSDSGFYLCAWSAVTEAFFGQGTRLTVV.

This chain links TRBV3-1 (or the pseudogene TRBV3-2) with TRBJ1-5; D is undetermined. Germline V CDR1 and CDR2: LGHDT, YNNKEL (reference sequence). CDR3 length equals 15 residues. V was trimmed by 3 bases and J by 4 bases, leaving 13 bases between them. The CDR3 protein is CASSQGSKGNQPQHF. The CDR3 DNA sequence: TGTGCCAGCAGCCAGGGCAGTAAAGGTAATCAGCCCCAGCATTTT.

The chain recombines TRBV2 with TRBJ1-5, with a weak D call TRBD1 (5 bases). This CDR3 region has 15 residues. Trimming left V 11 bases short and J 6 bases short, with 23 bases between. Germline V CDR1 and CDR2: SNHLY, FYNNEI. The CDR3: CAAVRAGFPTQPQHF. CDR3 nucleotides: TGTGCCGCGGTCCGGGCAGGGTTCCCTACTCAGCCCCAGCATTTT.

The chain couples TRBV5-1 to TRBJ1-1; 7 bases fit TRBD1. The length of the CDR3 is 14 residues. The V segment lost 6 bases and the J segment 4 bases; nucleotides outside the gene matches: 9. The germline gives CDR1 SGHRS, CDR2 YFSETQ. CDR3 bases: TGCGCCAGCACCTACCTAGGGGGCCCCACTGAAGCTTTCTTT. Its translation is CASTYLGGPTEAFF.

The CDR3 DNA reads as TGTGCCAGCAGTCAGAGACAGGCATACGAGCAGTACTTC. This gives the protein CASSQRQAYEQYF. The genes are TRBV28 and TRBJ2-7, with D tentatively TRBD1 (6 bases). Germline CDR1 and CDR2: MDHEN and SYDVKM. The germline V and J ends were trimmed by 5 bases and 4 bases, with 12 bases remaining between them. The CDR3 length is 13 residues.

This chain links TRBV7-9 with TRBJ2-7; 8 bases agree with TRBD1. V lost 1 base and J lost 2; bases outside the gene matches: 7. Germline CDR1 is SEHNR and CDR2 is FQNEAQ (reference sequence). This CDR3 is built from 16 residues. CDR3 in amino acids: CASSLGLRTGTYEQYF. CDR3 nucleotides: TGTGCCAGCAGCTTAGGTCTACGGACAGGGACCTACGAGCAGTACTTC.

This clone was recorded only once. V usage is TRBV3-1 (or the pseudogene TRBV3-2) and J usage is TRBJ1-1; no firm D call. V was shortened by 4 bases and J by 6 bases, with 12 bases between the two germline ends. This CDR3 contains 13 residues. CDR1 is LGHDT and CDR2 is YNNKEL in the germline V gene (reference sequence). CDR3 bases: TGTGCCAGCAGCCGCCGGTCTAGCGCTGAAGCTTTCTTT. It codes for CASSRRSSAEAFF.

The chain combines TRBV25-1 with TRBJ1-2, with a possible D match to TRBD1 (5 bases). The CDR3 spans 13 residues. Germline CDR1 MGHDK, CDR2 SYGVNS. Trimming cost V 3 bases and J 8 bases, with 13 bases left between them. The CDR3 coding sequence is TGTGCCAGCAGTGACGCGGGACCGAGGGGCTACACCTTC. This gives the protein CASSDAGPRGYTF.

The CDR3: CASSLTGGADTQYF. The CDR3 DNA reads as TGCGCCAGCAGCCTGACAGGGGGCGCAGATACGCAGTATTTT. The chain combines TRBV5-1 with TRBJ2-3; TRBD1 agrees at 10 bases. V dropped 4 bases and J dropped 4; count of bases not matched to a gene: 3. This CDR3 comprises 14 residues. Per the germline V gene, CDR1 is SGHRS and CDR2 is YFSETQ.

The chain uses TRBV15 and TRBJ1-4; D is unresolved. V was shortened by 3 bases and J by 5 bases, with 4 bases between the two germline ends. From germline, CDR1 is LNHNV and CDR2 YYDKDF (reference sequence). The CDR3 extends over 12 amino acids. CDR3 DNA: TGTGCCACCAGCAGTCGGAATGAAAAACTGTTTTTT. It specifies CATSSRNEKLFF. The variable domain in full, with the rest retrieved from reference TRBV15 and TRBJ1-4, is DAMVIQNPRYQVTQFGKPVTLSCSQTLNHNVMYWYQQKSSQAPKLLFHYYDKDFNNEADTPDNFQSRRPNTSFCFLDIRSPGLGDTAMYLCATSSRNEKLFFGSGTQLSVL.

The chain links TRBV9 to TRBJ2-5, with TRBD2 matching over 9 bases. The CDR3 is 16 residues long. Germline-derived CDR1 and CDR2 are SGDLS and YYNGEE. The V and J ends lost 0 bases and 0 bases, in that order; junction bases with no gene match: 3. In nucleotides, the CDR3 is TGTGCCAGCAGCGTAGAGCTAGCGGGGAACCAAGAGACCCAGTACTTC. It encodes CASSVELAGNQETQYF. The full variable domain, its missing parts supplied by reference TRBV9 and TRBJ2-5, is DSGVTQTPKHLITATGQRVTLRCSPRSGDLSVYWYQQSLDQGLQFLIQYYNGEERAKGNILERFSAQQFPDLHSELNLSSLELGDSALYFCASSVELAGNQETQYFGPGTRLLVL.

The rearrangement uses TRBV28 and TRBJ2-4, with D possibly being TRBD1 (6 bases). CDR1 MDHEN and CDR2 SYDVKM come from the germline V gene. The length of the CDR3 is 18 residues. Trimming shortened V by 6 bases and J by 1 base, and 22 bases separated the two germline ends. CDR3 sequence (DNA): TGTGCCAGCAGCACCACCGGTCAGGGGTGGTACGCCAAAAACATTCAGTACTTC. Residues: CASSTTGQGWYAKNIQYF.

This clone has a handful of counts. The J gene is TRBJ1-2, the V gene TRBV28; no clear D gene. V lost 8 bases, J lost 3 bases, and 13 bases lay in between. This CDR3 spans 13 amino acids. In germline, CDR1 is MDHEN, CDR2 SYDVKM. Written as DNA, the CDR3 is TGTGCCAGCCGAGCGGAGAGAGACTATGGCTACACCTTC. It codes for CASRAERDYGYTF.

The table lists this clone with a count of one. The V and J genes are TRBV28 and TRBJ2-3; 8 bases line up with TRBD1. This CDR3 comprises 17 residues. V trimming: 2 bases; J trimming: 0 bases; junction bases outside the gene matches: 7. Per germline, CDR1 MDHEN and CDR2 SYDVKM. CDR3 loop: CASSLTGTGASTDTQYF. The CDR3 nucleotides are TGTGCCAGCAGTTTAACCGGGACAGGAGCTAGCACAGATACGCAGTATTTT.

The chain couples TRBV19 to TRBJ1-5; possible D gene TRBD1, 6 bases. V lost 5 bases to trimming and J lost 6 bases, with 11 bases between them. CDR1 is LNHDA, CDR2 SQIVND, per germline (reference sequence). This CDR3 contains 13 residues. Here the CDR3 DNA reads TGTGCCAGTAGTCGGGGGGCGGGTCAGCCCCAGCATTTT. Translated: CASSRGAGQPQHF.

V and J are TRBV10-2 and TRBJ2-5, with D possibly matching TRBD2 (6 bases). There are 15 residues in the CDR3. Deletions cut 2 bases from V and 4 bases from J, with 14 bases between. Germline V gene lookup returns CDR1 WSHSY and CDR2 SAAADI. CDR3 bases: TGCGCCAGCAGTGAGAGGAGGGCAGGGTTAGAGACCCAGTACTTC. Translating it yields CASSERRAGLETQYF.

DNA for the CDR3: TGTGCCAGCACCCTGGACATCATGGCCGATGGCTACACCTTC. Translated, it gives CASTLDIMADGYTF. The chain combines TRBV6-5 with TRBJ1-2, with a weak D call TRBD1 (5 bases). V shed 7 bases and J shed 6 bases, with 18 bases lying between them. In germline, CDR1 is MNHEY, CDR2 SVGAGI. This CDR3 comprises 14 residues.

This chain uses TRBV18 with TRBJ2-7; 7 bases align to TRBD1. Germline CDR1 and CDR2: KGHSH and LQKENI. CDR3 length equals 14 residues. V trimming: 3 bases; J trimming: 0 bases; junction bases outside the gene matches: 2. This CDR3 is CASSPGTDSYEQYF. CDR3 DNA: TGTGCCAGCTCACCCGGGACAGACTCCTACGAGCAGTACTTC.

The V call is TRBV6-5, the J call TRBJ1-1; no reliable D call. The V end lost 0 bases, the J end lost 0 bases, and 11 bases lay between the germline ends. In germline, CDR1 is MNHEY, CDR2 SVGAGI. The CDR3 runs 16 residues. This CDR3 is CASSYSNYAVNTEAFF. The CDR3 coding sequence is TGTGCCAGCAGTTACTCGAATTATGCAGTGAACACTGAAGCTTTCTTT.

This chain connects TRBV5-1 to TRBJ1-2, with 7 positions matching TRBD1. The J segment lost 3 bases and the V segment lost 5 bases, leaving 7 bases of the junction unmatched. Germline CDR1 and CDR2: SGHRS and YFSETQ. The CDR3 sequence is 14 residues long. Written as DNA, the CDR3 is TGCGCCAGCAGGTTGACAGGGTTTGACTATGGCTACACCTTC. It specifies CASRLTGFDYGYTF.

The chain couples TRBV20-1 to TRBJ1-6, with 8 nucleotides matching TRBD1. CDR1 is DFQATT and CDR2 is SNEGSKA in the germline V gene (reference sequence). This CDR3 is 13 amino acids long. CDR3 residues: CSPSDRGNSPLHF. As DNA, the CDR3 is TGCAGCCCTAGTGACAGGGGCAATTCACCCCTCCACTTT.

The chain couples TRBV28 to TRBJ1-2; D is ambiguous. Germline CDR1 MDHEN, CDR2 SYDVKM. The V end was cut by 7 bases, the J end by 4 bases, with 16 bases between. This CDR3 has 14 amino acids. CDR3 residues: CASTSSTPFYGYTF. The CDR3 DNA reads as TGTGCCAGCACCTCGTCGACACCCTTCTATGGCTACACCTTC.

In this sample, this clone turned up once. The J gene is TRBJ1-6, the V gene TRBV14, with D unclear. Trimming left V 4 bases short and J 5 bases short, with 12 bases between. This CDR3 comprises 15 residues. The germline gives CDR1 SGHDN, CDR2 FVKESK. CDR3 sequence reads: CASSLKLGNNSPLHF. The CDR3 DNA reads TGTGCCAGCAGCCTCAAACTGGGCAATAATTCACCCCTCCACTTT.

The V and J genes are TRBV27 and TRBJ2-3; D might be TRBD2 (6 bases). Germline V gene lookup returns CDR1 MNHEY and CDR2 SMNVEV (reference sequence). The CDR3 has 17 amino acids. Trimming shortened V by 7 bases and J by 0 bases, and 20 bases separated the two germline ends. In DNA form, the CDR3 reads TGTGCCAGCAATCCTCGGACTACAACGGCTAGCACAGATACGCAGTATTTT. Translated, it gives CASNPRTTTASTDTQYF.